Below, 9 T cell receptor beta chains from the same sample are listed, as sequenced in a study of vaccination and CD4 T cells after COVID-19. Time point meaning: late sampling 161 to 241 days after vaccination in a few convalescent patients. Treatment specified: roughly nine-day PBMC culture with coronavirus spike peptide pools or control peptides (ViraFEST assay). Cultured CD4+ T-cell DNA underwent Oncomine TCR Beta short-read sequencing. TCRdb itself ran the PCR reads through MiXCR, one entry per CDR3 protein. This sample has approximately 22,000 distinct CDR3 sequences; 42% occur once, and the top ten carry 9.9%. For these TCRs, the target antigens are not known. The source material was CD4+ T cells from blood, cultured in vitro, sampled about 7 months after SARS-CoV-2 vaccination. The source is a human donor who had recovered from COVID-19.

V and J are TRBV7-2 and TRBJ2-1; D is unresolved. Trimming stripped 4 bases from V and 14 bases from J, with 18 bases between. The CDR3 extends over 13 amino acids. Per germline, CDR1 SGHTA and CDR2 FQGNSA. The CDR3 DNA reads TGTGCCAGCAGCTCTCCCCAGTACACAAGGAAGTTCTTC. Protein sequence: CASSSPQYTRKFF.

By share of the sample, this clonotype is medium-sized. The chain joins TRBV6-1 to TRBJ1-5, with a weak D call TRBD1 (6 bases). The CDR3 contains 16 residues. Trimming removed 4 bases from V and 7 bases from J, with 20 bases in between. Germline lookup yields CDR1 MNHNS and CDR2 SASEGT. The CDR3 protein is CASSGGVRGYGQPQHF. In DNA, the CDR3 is TGTGCCAGCAGTGGAGGGGTCAGGGGTTATGGGCAGCCCCAGCATTTT.

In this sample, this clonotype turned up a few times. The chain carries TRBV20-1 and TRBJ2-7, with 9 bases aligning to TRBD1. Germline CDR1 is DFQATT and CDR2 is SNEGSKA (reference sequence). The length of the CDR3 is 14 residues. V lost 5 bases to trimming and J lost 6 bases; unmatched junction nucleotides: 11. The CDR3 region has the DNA TGCAGTGCTGGATGGGACAGGGAGGGAGGCGAGCAGTACTTC. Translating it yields CSAGWDREGGEQYF.

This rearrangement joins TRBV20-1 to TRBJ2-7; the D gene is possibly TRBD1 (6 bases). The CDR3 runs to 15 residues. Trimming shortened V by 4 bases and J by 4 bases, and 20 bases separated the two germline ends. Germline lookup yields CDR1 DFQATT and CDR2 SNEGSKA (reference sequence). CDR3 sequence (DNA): TGCAGTGCTATACCCCGAGGCAGGGGAACTTACGAGCAGTACTTC. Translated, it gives CSAIPRGRGTYEQYF.

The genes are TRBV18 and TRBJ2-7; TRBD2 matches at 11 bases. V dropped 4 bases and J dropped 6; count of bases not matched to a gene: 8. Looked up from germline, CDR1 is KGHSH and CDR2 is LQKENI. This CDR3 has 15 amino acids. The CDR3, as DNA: TGTGCCAGCTCACGTAGCGGGAGGGGCCTATCCGAGCAGTACTTC. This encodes CASSRSGRGLSEQYF.

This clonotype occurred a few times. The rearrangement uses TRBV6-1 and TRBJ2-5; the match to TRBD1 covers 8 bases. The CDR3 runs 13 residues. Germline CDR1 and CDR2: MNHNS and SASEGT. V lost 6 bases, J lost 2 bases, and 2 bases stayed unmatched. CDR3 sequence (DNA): TGTGCCAGCAGAAGGACAGGGCAAGAGACCCAGTACTTC. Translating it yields CASRRTGQETQYF.

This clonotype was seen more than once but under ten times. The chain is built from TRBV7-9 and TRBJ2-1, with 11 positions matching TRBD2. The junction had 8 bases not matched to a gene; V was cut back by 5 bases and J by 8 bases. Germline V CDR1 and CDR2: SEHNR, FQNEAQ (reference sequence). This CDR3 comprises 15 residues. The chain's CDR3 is CASSPRNSGRDEQFF. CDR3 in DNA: TGTGCCAGCAGCCCTCGAAATAGCGGGAGGGATGAGCAGTTCTTC.

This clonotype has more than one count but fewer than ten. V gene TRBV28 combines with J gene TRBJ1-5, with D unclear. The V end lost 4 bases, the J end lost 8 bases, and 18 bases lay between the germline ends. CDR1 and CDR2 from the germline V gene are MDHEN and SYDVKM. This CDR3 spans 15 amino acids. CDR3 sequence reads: CASSSGGMLLEPQHF. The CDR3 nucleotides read TGTGCCAGCAGTTCGGGAGGAATGCTTTTGGAGCCCCAGCATTTT.

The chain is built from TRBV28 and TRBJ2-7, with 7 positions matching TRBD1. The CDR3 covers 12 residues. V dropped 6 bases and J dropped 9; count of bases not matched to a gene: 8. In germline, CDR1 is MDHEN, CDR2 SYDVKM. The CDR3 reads CASSSGTELQYF. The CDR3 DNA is TGTGCCAGCAGCTCCGGGACAGAGCTGCAGTACTTC.